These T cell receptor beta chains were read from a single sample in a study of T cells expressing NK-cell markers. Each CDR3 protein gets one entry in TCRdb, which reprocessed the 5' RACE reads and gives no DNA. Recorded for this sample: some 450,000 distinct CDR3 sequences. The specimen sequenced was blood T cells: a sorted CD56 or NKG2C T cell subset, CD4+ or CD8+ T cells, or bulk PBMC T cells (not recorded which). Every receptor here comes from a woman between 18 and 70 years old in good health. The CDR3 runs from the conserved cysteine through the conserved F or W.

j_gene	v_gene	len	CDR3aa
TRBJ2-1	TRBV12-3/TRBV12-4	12	CASSLALNEQFF
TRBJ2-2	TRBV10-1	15	CASSSGLAVTGELFF
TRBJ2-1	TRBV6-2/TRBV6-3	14	CASRPSQGFNEQFF
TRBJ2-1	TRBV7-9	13	CASSLSPHNEQFF
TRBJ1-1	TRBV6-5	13	CASRLVGSTEAFF
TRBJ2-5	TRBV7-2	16	CASSARGAGQQETQYF
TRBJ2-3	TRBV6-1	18	CASGGTPNRDADTDTQYF
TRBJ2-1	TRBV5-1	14	CASSLGGRDTEQFF
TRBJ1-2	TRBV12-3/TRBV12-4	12	CASSFQGNGYTF
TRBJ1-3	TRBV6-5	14	CASSYLGAGNTIYF
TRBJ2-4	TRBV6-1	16	CASSEEGAGAKNIQYF
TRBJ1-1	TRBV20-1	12	CSMDRVDTEAFF
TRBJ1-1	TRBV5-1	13	CASSLDGATEAFF
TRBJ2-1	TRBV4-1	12	CASSNPPNEQFF
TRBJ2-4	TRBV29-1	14	CSVEHEYIKNIQYF
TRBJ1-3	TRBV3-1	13	CASSTQGGNTIYF
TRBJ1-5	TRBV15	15	CATSRDYVIDQPQHF
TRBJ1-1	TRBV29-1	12	CSARPQNTEAFF
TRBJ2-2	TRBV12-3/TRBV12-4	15	CASSRAGFNTGELFF
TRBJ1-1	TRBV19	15	CASSIKGQLNTEAFF
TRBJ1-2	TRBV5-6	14	CASSLGARGYGYTF
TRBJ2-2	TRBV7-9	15	CASSATRGYAGELFF
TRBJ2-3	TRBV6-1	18	CASRPKGLAGVRTDTQYF
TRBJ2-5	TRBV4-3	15	CASSQDFEYPETQYF
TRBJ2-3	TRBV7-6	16	CASSPQGTGAGDTQYF
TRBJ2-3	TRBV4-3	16	CASSQQGREYTDTQYF
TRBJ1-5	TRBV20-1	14	CSARNRRGNQPQHF
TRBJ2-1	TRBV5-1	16	CASSHTSLGSYNEQFF
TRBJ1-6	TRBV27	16	CASSLGQSSYNSPLHF
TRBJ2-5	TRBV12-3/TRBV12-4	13	CASSPVGGETQYF
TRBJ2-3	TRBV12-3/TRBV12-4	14	CASSLGQTTDTQYF
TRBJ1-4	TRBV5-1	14	CASGPGLANEKLFF
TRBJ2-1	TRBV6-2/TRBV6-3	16	CASSPGPGSSYNEQFF
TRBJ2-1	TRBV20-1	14	CSVRTSGDYNEQFF
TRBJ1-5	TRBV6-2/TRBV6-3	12	CASKTGNQPQHF
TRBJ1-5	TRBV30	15	CASGSGGYSNQPQHF
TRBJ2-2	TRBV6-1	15	CASTDVGENTGELFF
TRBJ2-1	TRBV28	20	CASITSGLAGQGNSYNEQFF
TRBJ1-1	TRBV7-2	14	CASSPGTTGTEAFF
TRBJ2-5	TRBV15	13	CATSRDRSQTQYF
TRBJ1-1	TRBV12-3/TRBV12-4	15	CASSLGLGANTEAFF
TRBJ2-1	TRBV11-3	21	CASSHPSGIAGDKSSYNEQFF
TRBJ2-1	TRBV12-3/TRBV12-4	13	CASSFRSNNEQFF
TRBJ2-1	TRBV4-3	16	CASSQSGAGTYNEQFF
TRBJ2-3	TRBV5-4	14	CASSWGGEGDTQYF
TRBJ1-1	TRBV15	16	CATSRIDRFMNTEAFF
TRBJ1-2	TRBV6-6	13	CASTGTTNYGYTF
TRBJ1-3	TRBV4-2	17	CASSQHPRDRVGNTIYF
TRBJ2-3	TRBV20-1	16	CSAPPAAGGSTDTQYF